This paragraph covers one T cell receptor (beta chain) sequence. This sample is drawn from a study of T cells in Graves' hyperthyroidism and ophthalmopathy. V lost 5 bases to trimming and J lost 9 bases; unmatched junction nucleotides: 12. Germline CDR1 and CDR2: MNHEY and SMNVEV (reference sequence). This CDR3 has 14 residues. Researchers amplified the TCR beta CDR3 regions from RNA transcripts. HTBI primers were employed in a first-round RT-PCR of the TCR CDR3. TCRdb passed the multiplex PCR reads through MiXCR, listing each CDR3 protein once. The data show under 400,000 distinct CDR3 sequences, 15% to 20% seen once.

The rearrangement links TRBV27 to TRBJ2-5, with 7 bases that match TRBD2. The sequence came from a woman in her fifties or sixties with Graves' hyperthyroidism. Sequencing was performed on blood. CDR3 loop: CASSQGRDRGAQYF. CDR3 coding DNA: TGTGCCAGCAGTCAAGGACGAGACCGGGGGGCCCAGTACTTC.